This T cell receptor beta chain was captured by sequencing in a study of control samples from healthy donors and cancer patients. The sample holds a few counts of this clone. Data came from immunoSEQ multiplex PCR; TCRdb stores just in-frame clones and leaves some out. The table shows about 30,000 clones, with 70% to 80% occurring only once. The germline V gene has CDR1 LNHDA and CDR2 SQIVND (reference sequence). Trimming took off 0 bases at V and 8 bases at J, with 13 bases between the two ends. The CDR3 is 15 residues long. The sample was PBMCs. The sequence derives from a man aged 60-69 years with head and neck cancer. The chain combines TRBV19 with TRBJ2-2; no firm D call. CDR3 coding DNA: TGTGCCAGTAGTATAGATCTCCGGGCTGGAGGGGAGCTGTTTTTT. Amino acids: CASSIDLRAGGELFF. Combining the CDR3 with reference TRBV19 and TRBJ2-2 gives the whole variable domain DGGITQSPKYLFRKEGQNVTLSCEQNLNHDAMYWYRQDPGQGLRLIYYSQIVNDFQKGDIAEGYSVSREKKESFPLTVTSAQKNPTAFYLCASSIDLRAGGELFFGEGSRLTVL.